This passage covers 11 T cell receptor beta chains from one sample sequenced in a study of a mutant IDH1 vaccine in newly diagnosed glioma. Their cognate antigens are unknown. Regarding time point: week 23, last vaccination. Each dose delivered 300 ug of mutant IDH1 20-mer peptide subcutaneously with imiquimod. Profiling relied on immunoSEQ multiplex PCR, and the TCRdb table lists in-frame clones only, not all of them. Among around 56,000 clones listed, about 81% were seen once. The starting material was PBMCs, obtained from a glioma patient whose treatment included an IDH1 peptide vaccine. The receptors were gathered from a woman in her 40s with glioma. Some clones in this sample may be carry-over from other donors' samples.

The chain carries TRBV7-2 and TRBJ1-1; possibly TRBD1 for D (6 bases). Trimming took off 3 bases at V and 3 bases at J, with 17 bases between the two ends. CDR3 length: 16 amino acids. Germline CDR1 is SGHTA and CDR2 is FQGNSA. The CDR3 reads CASSFLQGLGDTEAFF. CDR3 coding DNA: TGTGCCAGCAGCTTCCTCCAGGGGTTAGGCGACACTGAAGCTTTCTTT. Complete variable domain (other parts from reference TRBV7-2 and TRBJ1-1): GAGVSQSPSNKVTEKGKDVELRCDPISGHTALYWYRQSLGQGLEFLIYFQGNSAPDKSGLPSDRFSAERTGGSVSTLTIQRTQQEDSAVYLCASSFLQGLGDTEAFFGQGTRLTVV.

V is TRBV6-1 and J is TRBJ2-1; D remains unclear. The V end was cut by 4 bases, the J end by 6 bases, with 13 bases between. CDR1 MNHNS and CDR2 SASEGT come from the germline V gene. CDR3 length: 14 amino acids. CDR3 loop: CASSGGTTGNEQFF. Written as DNA, the CDR3 is TGTGCCAGCAGTGGGGGAACTACGGGCAATGAGCAGTTCTTC.

This chain uses TRBV27 with TRBJ1-2; 9 positions agree with TRBD1. CDR1 and CDR2 (germline): MNHEY, SMNVEV (reference sequence). CDR3 length: 17 amino acids. V dropped 2 bases and J dropped 0; count of bases not matched to a gene: 7. This CDR3 is CASSLRGQGQTNYGYTF. The CDR3, as DNA: TGTGCCAGCAGTTTAAGGGGACAGGGACAAACTAACTATGGCTACACCTTC.

The chain uses TRBV11-2 and TRBJ2-4; perhaps TRBD2 as D (6 bases). From germline, CDR1 is SGHAT and CDR2 FQNNGV. Deletions cut 6 bases from V and 3 bases from J, with 18 bases between. The CDR3 contains 16 residues. The CDR3 is CASRESRGRGKNIQYF. The DNA for the CDR3 is TGTGCCAGCAGGGAGTCGCGGGGCCGGGGCAAAAACATTCAGTACTTC.

This clone was seen many times. This chain joins TRBV27 and TRBJ1-6, with D perhaps TRBD1 (6 bases). The CDR3 length is 14 residues. The germline V gene has CDR1 MNHEY and CDR2 SMNVEV (reference sequence). V lost 10 bases and J lost 3, with 13 bases in between. The DNA for the CDR3 is TGTGCCACCCAGACAGGCTACTATAATTCACCCCTCCACTTT. Its protein is CATQTGYYNSPLHF.

This clone has only one observation. This chain connects TRBV7-6 to TRBJ1-3; D is ambiguous. There are 15 residues in the CDR3. V was clipped by 5 bases and J by 4 bases, with 15 bases between them. Germline V gene lookup returns CDR1 SGHVS and CDR2 FNYEAQ. CDR3 region: CASSLSGSGGNTIYF. The CDR3 DNA reads TGTGCCAGCAGCCTCTCTGGGTCAGGAGGAAACACCATATATTTT. Full variable domain (remainder filled in from reference TRBV7-6 and TRBJ1-3): GAGVSQSPRYKVTKRGQDVALRCDPISGHVSLYWYRQALGQGPEFLTYFNYEAQQDKSGLPNDRFSAERPEGSISTLTIQRTEQRDSAMYRCASSLSGSGGNTIYFGEGSWLTVV.

This chain links TRBV2 with TRBJ1-1; 8 nucleotides match TRBD1. Trimming cost V 2 bases and J 2 bases; bases outside gene matches: 4. Germline-derived CDR1 and CDR2 are SNHLY and FYNNEI. CDR3 length: 15 residues. The CDR3 sequence: CASSERGTGNTEAFF. CDR3 bases: TGTGCCAGCAGTGAAAGGGGGACAGGAAACACTGAAGCTTTCTTT.

V gene TRBV11-2 combines with J gene TRBJ2-3, with D perhaps matching TRBD1 (6 bases). Trimming left V 5 bases short and J 2 bases short, with 11 bases between. Germline CDR1 reads SGHAT; CDR2 reads FQNNGV. The length of the CDR3 is 14 residues. This CDR3 reads CASSTRGSTDTQYF. CDR3 bases: TGTGCCAGCAGCACCAGGGGCTCCACAGATACGCAGTATTTT.

The chain links TRBV9 to TRBJ2-3; possibly TRBD2 for D (5 bases). The V and J ends lost 4 bases and 14 bases respectively, with 20 bases between them. Germline V lookup: CDR1 SGDLS, CDR2 YYNGEE. There are 13 residues in the CDR3. The CDR3 nucleotides are TGTGCCAGCAGCTCATCCAACTGGGAGTGGCCGTATTTT. Translating gives CASSSSNWEWPYF.

The rearrangement uses TRBV2 and TRBJ2-1; 12 nucleotides match TRBD2. The CDR3 runs to 14 residues. CDR1 and CDR2 (germline): SNHLY, FYNNEI. J was trimmed by 7 bases and V by 5 bases; bases with no gene match: 3. Here the CDR3 reads CASSLAGGRNEQFF. DNA for the CDR3: TGTGCCAGCAGTCTAGCGGGGGGGAGGAATGAGCAGTTCTTC.

This sequence joins TRBV10-2 and TRBJ2-1; 7 bases map to TRBD2. The CDR3 consists of 15 residues. The germline V gene encodes CDR1 WSHSY and CDR2 SAAADI. Trimming cost V 1 base and J 10 bases; bases outside gene matches: 10. CDR3 protein: CASSELGGGLQEQFF. The CDR3 nucleotides are TGCGCCAGCAGTGAGTTGGGCGGGGGTCTCCAGGAGCAGTTCTTC.